The rows below give T cell receptor beta chains drawn from one sample of a study of Ad26.COV2.S vaccination and SARS-CoV-2 variants. Libraries were prepared by immunoSEQ multiplex PCR; TCRdb keeps only in-frame clonotypes and omits some of them. The top ten hold 3% to 3.5% of the sample, which has around 380,000 clones, roughly nine tenths seen once. Source: peripheral blood, taken in a trial of Ad26.COV2.S vaccine versus placebo. The receptors originated from a person between 18 and 59 years old who received the Ad26.COV2.S COVID-19 vaccine or a placebo. Both conserved end residues are part of each CDR3. Size is stated for part of the rows, as once, few or many counts, or as a class when the clone is expanded.

. TRBJ2-7 TRBV5-1 CASSLFGQGAVEQYF
once TRBJ2-1 TRBV7-9 CASSSPDRGIGEQFF
. TRBJ1-1 TRBV4-3 CASSQDGSEGDTEAFF
. TRBJ2-2 TRBV7-2 CASSLDPSGGTGELFF
. TRBJ2-2 TRBV6-2/TRBV6-3 CASSYYRGLNTGELFF
. TRBJ2-3 TRBV7-9 CASINSGGPDTQYF
. TRBJ1-4 TRBV30 CAWSRGAANEKLFF
. TRBJ2-3 TRBV3-1/TRBV3-2 CASSQVPDRTDTQYF
. TRBJ2-7 TRBV11-2 CASSSTTSGAPHEQYF
. TRBJ1-1 TRBV6-2/TRBV6-3 CASSYYGTEAFF
. TRBJ2-1 TRBV7-9 CASSLSGGEQFF
. TRBJ1-2 TRBV9 CASSHRDRVRSNYGYTF
. TRBJ1-2 TRBV15 CATSRGKGAYSYGYTF
. TRBJ2-1 TRBV2 CAGGTDNYNEQFF
. TRBJ1-2 TRBV3-1/TRBV3-2 CASKFGTGTNYGYTF
. TRBJ2-3 TRBV29-1 CSTTTGYDTDTQYF
. TRBJ2-7 TRBV19 CASSTPPGQVAYEQYF
. TRBJ1-1 TRBV16 CASSQSSGGNEAFF
. TRBJ2-1 TRBV6-5 CASSWIIYRQFF
. TRBJ1-6 TRBV27 CASSPTESSYNSPLHF
. TRBJ2-3 TRBV7-9 CASEGTGDDTQYF
. TRBJ1-5 TRBV2 CASSGKNSNQPQHF
. TRBJ2-1 TRBV6-2/TRBV6-3 CASSNRRTPSAGGPGNEQFF
. TRBJ1-1 TRBV6-5 CASSPTPAIPEAFF
. TRBJ2-2 TRBV5-6 CASSSREDRAITGELFF
. TRBJ2-5 TRBV3-1/TRBV3-2 CASSQDRGTQYF
once TRBJ1-2 TRBV3-1/TRBV3-2 CASSPHTF
. TRBJ1-6 TRBV2 CASSQGNSPLHF
. TRBJ1-5 TRBV15 CATSRDGEPQHF
. TRBJ1-5 TRBV7-2 CASSSDSNQPQHF
. TRBJ2-3 TRBV10-3 CATRRATGYRDTQYF
. TRBJ2-3 TRBV7-9 CASSLIGTSDTQYF
. TRBJ1-6 TRBV27 CASSHRPGRYNSPLHF
. TRBJ2-5 TRBV4-1 CASSSRLAGLRETQYF
. TRBJ1-1 TRBV5-5 CASSSLTGATEAFF
few TRBJ2-7 TRBV2 CASTGPSYEQYF
. TRBJ1-3 TRBV4-3 CASSQELPVLSGNTIYF
. TRBJ1-2 TRBV12-5 CASGKTGSHGYTF
. TRBJ1-1 TRBV29-1 CSVGPRATEAFF